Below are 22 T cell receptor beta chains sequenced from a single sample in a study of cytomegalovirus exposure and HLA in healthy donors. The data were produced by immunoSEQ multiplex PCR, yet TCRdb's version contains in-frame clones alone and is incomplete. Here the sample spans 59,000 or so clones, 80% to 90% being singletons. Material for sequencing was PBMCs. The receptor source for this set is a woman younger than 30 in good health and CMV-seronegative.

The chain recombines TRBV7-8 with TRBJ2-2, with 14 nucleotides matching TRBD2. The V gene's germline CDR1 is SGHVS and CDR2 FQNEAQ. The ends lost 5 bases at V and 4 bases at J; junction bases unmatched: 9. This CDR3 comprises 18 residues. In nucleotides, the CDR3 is TGTGCCAGCAGCATCCGACTAGCGGGAGGGCCCGGCACCGGGGAGCTGTTTTTT. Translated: CASSIRLAGGPGTGELFF. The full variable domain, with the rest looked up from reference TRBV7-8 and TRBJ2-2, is GAGVSQSPRYKVAKRGQDVALRCDPISGHVSLFWYQQALGQGPEFLTYFQNEAQLDKSGLPSDRFFAERPEGSVSTLKIQRTQQEDSAVYLCASSIRLAGGPGTGELFFGEGSRLTVL.

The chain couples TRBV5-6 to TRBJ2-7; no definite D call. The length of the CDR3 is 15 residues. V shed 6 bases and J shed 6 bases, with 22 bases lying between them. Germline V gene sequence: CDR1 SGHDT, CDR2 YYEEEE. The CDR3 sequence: CASNRFFDKVTEQYF. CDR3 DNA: TGTGCCAGCAACCGCTTTTTTGACAAGGTTACCGAGCAGTACTTC.

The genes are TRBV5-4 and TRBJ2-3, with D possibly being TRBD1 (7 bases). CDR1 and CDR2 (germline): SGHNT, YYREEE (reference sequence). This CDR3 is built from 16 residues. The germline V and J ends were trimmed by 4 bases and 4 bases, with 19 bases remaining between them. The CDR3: CASSRNGAGQPDTQYF. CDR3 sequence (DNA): TGTGCCAGCAGCCGAAACGGGGCGGGACAGCCAGATACGCAGTATTTT.

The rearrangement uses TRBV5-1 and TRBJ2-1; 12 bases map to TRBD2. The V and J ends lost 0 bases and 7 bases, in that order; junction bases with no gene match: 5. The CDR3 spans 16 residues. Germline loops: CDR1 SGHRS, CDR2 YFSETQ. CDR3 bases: TGCGCCAGCAGCTTGGGAGGACTAGCGGGAACTAATGAGCAGTTCTTC. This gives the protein CASSLGGLAGTNEQFF.

Here the CDR3 reads CASSINQGGSYGYTF. The CDR3 coding sequence is TGTGCCAGTAGTATAAATCAAGGCGGAAGTTATGGCTACACCTTC. V and J are TRBV19 and TRBJ1-2; the D is unclear. Germline lookup yields CDR1 LNHDA and CDR2 SQIVND (reference sequence). This CDR3 is 15 amino acids long. The ends were cut back, 2 bases at V and 5 bases at J, with 15 bases in the middle.

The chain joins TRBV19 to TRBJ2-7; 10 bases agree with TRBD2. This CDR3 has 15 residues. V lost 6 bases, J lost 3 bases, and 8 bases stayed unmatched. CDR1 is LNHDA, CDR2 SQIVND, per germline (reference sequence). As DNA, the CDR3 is TGTGCCAGTAGACCCCTAGCGGGGGCGCACTACGAGCAGTACTTC. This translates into CASRPLAGAHYEQYF. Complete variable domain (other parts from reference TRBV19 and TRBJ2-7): DGGITQSPKYLFRKEGQNVTLSCEQNLNHDAMYWYRQDPGQGLRLIYYSQIVNDFQKGDIAEGYSVSREKKESFPLTVTSAQKNPTAFYLCASRPLAGAHYEQYFGPGTRLTVT.

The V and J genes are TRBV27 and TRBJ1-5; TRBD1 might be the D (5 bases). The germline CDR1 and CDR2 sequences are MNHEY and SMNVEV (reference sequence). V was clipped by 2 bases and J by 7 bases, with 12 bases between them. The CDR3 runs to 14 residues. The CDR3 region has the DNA TGTGCCAGCAGTTTAACAAGGGGAAACCAGCCCCAGCATTTT. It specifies CASSLTRGNQPQHF.

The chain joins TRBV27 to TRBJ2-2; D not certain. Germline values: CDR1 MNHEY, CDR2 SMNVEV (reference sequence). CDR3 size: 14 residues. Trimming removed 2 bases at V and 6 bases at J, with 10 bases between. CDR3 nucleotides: TGTGCCAGCAGTTTAGAGGTGTTCGCCGGGGAGCTGTTTTTT. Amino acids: CASSLEVFAGELFF.

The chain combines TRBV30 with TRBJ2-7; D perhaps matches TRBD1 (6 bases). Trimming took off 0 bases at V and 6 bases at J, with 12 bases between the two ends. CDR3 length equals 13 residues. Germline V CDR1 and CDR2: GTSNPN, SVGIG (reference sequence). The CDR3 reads CAWSVLGGGEQYF. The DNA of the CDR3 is TGTGCCTGGAGTGTACTTGGGGGCGGCGAGCAGTACTTC.

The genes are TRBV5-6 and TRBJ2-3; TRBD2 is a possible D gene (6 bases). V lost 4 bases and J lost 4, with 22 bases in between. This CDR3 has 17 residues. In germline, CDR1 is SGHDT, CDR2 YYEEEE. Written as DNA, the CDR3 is TGTGCCAGCAGCAACGTGATTGGAGGGGAAGAGGCAGATACGCAGTATTTT. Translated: CASSNVIGGEEADTQYF.

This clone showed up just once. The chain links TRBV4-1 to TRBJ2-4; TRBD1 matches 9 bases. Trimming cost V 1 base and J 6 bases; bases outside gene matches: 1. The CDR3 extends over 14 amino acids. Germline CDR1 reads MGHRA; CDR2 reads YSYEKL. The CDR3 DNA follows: TGCGCCAGCAGCCAAGCGGGACAGGGAAACATTCAGTACTTC. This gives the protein CASSQAGQGNIQYF.

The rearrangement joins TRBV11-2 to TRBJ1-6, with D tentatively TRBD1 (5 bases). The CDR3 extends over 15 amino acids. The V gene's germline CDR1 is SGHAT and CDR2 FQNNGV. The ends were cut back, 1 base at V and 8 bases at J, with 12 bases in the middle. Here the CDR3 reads CASSLGPGFDSPLHF. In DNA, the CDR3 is TGTGCCAGCAGCTTAGGCCCAGGGTTCGATTCACCCCTCCACTTT. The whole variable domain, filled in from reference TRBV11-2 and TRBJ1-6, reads EAGVAQSPRYKIIEKRQSVAFWCNPISGHATLYWYQQILGQGPKLLIQFQNNGVVDDSQLPKDRFSAERLKGVDSTLKIQPAKLEDSAVYLCASSLGPGFDSPLHFGNGTRLTVT.

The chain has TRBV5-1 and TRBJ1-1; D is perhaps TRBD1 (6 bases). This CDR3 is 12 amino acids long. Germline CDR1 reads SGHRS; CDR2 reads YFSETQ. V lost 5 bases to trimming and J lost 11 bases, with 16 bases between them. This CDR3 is CASSLTTGRAFF. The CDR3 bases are TGCGCCAGCAGTCTAACCACAGGGCGGGCTTTCTTT.

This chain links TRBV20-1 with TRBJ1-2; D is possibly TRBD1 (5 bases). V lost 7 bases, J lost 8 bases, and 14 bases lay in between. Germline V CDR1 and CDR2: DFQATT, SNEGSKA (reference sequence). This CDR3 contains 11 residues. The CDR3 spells CSDGGVRGYTF. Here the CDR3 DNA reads TGCAGTGACGGGGGAGTGAGGGGCTACACCTTC.

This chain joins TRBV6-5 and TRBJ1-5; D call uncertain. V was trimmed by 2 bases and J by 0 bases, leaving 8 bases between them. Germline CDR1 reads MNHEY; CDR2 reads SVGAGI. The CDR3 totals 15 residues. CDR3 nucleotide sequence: TGTGCCAGCAGTTACAGCGAATATAGCAATCAGCCCCAGCATTTT. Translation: CASSYSEYSNQPQHF.

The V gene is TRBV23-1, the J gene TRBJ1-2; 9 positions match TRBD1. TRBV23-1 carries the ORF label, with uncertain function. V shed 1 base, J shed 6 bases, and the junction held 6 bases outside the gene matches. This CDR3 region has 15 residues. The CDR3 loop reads CASSQYNRGRNGYTF. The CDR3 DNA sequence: TGCGCCAGCAGTCAATATAACAGGGGGCGGAATGGCTACACCTTC.

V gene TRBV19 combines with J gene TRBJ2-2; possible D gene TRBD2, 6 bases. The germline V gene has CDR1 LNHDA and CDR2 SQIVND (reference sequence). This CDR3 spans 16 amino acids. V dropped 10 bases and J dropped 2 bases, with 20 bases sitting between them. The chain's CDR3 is CATERGGLLNTGELFF. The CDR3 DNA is TGTGCCACCGAAAGGGGAGGTCTCTTAAACACCGGGGAGCTGTTTTTT.

The CDR3 spells CASSPDRGSYNEQFF. CDR3 DNA sequence: TGTGCCAGCAGCCCGGACAGGGGGTCCTACAATGAGCAGTTCTTC. The chain links TRBV7-3 to TRBJ2-1; 10 bases line up with TRBD1. Germline V CDR1 and CDR2: SGHTA, FQGTGA. The CDR3 sequence is 15 residues long. After removal of 5 bases from V and 1 base from J, the junction contained 2 bases not matched to a gene.

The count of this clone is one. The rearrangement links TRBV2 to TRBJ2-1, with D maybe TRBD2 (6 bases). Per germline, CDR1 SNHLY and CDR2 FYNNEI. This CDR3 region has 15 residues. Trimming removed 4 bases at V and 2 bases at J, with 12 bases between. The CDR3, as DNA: TGTGCCAGCAGTGTGCAGGGAGGCACCTACAATGAGCAGTTCTTC. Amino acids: CASSVQGGTYNEQFF.

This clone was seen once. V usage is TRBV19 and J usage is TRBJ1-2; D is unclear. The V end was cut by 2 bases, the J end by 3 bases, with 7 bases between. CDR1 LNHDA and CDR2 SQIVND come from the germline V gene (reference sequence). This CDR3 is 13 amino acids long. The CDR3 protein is CASSISADYGYTF. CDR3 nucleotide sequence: TGTGCCAGTAGTATATCGGCGGACTATGGCTACACCTTC.

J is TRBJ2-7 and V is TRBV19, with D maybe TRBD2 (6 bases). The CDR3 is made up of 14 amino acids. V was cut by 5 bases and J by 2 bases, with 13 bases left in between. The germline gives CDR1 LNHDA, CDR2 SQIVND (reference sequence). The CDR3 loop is CASSSDGSPYEQYF. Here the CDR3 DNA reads TGTGCCAGTAGTTCCGACGGGAGCCCCTACGAGCAGTACTTC.

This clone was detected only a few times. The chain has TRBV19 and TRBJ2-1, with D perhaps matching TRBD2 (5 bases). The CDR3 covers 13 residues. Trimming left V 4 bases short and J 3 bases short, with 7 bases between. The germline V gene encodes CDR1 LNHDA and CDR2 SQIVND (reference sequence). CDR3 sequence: CASSTGLYNEQFF. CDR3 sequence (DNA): TGTGCCAGTAGTACCGGACTCTACAATGAGCAGTTCTTC. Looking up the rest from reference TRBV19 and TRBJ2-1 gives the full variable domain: DGGITQSPKYLFRKEGQNVTLSCEQNLNHDAMYWYRQDPGQGLRLIYYSQIVNDFQKGDIAEGYSVSREKKESFPLTVTSAQKNPTAFYLCASSTGLYNEQFFGPGTRLTVL.